One sample yielded the 25 T cell receptor beta chains listed below, sequenced in a study of blood T cell repertoires in COVID-19. The repertoire was sequenced with immunoSEQ multiplex PCR; TCRdb's copy has only in-frame clones and lacks some. The sample includes a few hundred thousand clones, about 87% seen only once; the top ten take approximately 2.9%. Material for sequencing was peripheral blood. These TCRs come from a man in his 60s with acute or convalescent COVID-19.

This clone is a singleton in its sample. The chain employs TRBV18 and TRBJ1-1; D ambiguous. This CDR3 has 16 amino acids. CDR1 is KGHSH, CDR2 LQKENI, per germline. Trimming removed 4 bases from V and 0 bases from J, with 15 bases in between. The CDR3 region has the DNA TGTGCCAGCTCACAACTCCGGGAAGGAGTGAACACTGAAGCTTTCTTT. Translating gives CASSQLREGVNTEAFF.

This chain uses TRBV9 with TRBJ2-7; the match to TRBD1 covers 9 bases. Trimming at V came to 3 bases and at J to 2 bases, leaving 9 bases not matched to a gene. From germline, CDR1 is SGDLS and CDR2 YYNGEE. There are 16 residues in the CDR3. CDR3 DNA: TGTGCCAGCAGCGCGAAGGGACAGGGCCCCACCTACGAGCAGTACTTC. This sequence encodes CASSAKGQGPTYEQYF.

V gene TRBV5-1 combines with J gene TRBJ1-6; D is unclear. This CDR3 is 13 amino acids long. Trimming stripped 1 base from V and 8 bases from J, with 7 bases between. Germline lookup yields CDR1 SGHRS and CDR2 YFSETQ. The chain's CDR3 is CASSLSSDSPLHF. CDR3 DNA sequence: TGCGCCAGCAGCTTGTCGTCCGATTCACCCCTCCACTTT.

The chain joins TRBV11-2 to TRBJ1-5; 12 bases align to TRBD1. V was pared by 6 bases and J by 2 bases, with 14 bases of the junction left unmatched. Germline values: CDR1 SGHAT, CDR2 FQNNGV. The CDR3 sequence is 19 residues long. CDR3 bases: TGTGCCAGCAGACCCGAAAGGGACAGGGGGCGCCGGGGCAATCAGCCCCAGCATTTT. This codes for CASRPERDRGRRGNQPQHF.

The chain joins TRBV10-2 to TRBJ1-1; 7 nucleotides agree with TRBD1. The germline V gene has CDR1 WSHSY and CDR2 SAAADI. CDR3 length equals 15 residues. V lost 1 base to trimming and J lost 5 bases; unmatched junction nucleotides: 7. The CDR3 loop is CASSELGGEGTEAFF. Written as DNA, the CDR3 is TGCGCCAGCAGTGAGTTAGGGGGCGAGGGGACTGAAGCTTTCTTT.

In this sample, this clone turned up once. The chain carries TRBV5-6 and TRBJ1-5; D is possibly TRBD1 (6 bases). The CDR3 totals 14 residues. Per germline, CDR1 SGHDT and CDR2 YYEEEE. Trimming cost V 4 bases and J 3 bases, with 11 bases left between them. Here the CDR3 reads CASSRGQINQPQHF. CDR3 DNA sequence: TGTGCCAGCAGCCGAGGACAGATCAATCAGCCCCAGCATTTT.

The V call is TRBV7-6, the J call TRBJ2-7; tentatively, D is TRBD2 (6 bases). Germline V gene lookup returns CDR1 SGHVS and CDR2 FNYEAQ. This CDR3 is built from 15 residues. Trimming left V 5 bases short and J 7 bases short, with 21 bases between. CDR3 sequence (DNA): TGTGCCAGCAGCCGAGCCGGGGAGGCCTCTGAGGAGCAGTACTTC. Translating it yields CASSRAGEASEEQYF.

The chain couples TRBV6-5 to TRBJ2-7; 10 bases are a match to TRBD2. This CDR3 spans 14 amino acids. V lost 0 bases to trimming and J lost 6 bases; unmatched junction nucleotides: 2. Per germline, CDR1 MNHEY and CDR2 SVGAGI. The CDR3 sequence is CASSYSGLASEQYF. The CDR3, as DNA: TGTGCCAGCAGTTACTCGGGACTAGCGTCCGAGCAGTACTTC.

This clone occurred a few times. The chain employs TRBV19 and TRBJ1-5; 7 bases are shared with TRBD1. The germline V gene encodes CDR1 LNHDA and CDR2 SQIVND (reference sequence). Trimming removed 6 bases from V and 5 bases from J; junction bases left unmatched: 7. The CDR3 contains 14 residues. This chain's CDR3 is CASRPQGSDQPQHF. CDR3 DNA sequence: TGTGCCAGTAGGCCACAGGGGAGCGATCAGCCCCAGCATTTT.

The J gene is TRBJ2-7, the V gene TRBV7-9, with 7 bases aligning to TRBD2. The CDR3 covers 17 residues. The germline CDR1 and CDR2 sequences are SEHNR and FQNEAQ (reference sequence). V lost 4 bases, J lost 3 bases, and 15 bases stayed unmatched. The DNA of the CDR3 is TGTGCCAGCAGCTCTCAAGTCAGGACTAGTGGCTTCTACGAGCAGTACTTC. As protein: CASSSQVRTSGFYEQYF.

The rearrangement uses TRBV6-2 or TRBV6-3 and TRBJ2-3; 9 bases are a match to TRBD2. The junction had 9 bases not matched to a gene; V was cut back by 4 bases and J by 10 bases. The CDR3 is made up of 14 amino acids. Germline values: CDR1 MNHEY, CDR2 SVGEGT. CDR3 DNA: TGTGCCAGCAGTTCGGCAGCGGGGGGCCAACCGCAGTATTTT. This translates into CASSSAAGGQPQYF.

The chain links TRBV9 to TRBJ2-7, with D possibly matching TRBD2 (6 bases). The germline V gene encodes CDR1 SGDLS and CDR2 YYNGEE. Trimming left V 4 bases short and J 7 bases short, with 18 bases between. This CDR3 contains 14 residues. The CDR3 here is CASSPQDLGREQYF. The DNA for the CDR3 is TGTGCCAGCAGCCCCCAGGACTTGGGGAGGGAGCAGTACTTC.

The chain links TRBV7-3 to TRBJ2-2, with D possibly being TRBD1 (6 bases). The CDR3 is 16 residues long. V shed 5 bases and J shed 3 bases, with 16 bases lying between them. The germline CDR1 and CDR2 sequences are SGHTA and FQGTGA. CDR3 protein: CASSPRGGRDTGELFF. CDR3 nucleotide sequence: TGTGCCAGCAGCCCCAGGGGCGGCAGGGACACCGGGGAGCTGTTTTTT.

This clone was recorded only once. The V gene is TRBV27, the J gene TRBJ1-2; 10 bases align to TRBD1. Germline V gene data show CDR1 as MNHEY and CDR2 as SMNVEV (reference sequence). The length of the CDR3 is 15 residues. Trimming removed 6 bases from V and 5 bases from J; junction bases left unmatched: 9. CDR3 coding DNA: TGTGCCAGCAGCCCGAGTAGGACAGGGGGGTATGGCTACACCTTC. Protein sequence: CASSPSRTGGYGYTF.

V gene TRBV4-3 combines with J gene TRBJ2-1; weak D call: TRBD1 (5 bases). V shed 0 bases and J shed 4 bases, with 19 bases lying between them. The CDR3 is 18 amino acids. In germline, CDR1 is LGHNA, CDR2 YSLEER. CDR3 sequence: CASSQDWGPTTPYNEQFF. CDR3 bases: TGCGCCAGCAGCCAAGATTGGGGCCCGACCACACCGTACAATGAGCAGTTCTTC.

The V and J genes are TRBV24-1 and TRBJ1-1; D remains unclear. Trimming cost V 3 bases and J 2 bases, with 6 bases left between them. The CDR3 contains 13 residues. CDR1 KGHDR and CDR2 SFDVKD come from the germline V gene. CDR3 in amino acids: CATSDVGNTEAFF. CDR3 nucleotides: TGTGCCACCAGTGATGTCGGTAACACTGAAGCTTTCTTT.

This clone was seen only a few times. CDR3 nucleotides: TGTGCCAGCACCCCAATGCAGGGCCCGAGCTCCTACGAGCAGTACTTC. It is translated as CASTPMQGPSSYEQYF. The chain is built from TRBV7-9 and TRBJ2-7; D possibly corresponds to TRBD1 (5 bases). V was clipped by 7 bases and J by 0 bases, with 19 bases between them. CDR3 size: 16 residues. Germline V gene sequence: CDR1 SEHNR, CDR2 FQNEAQ (reference sequence).

This clone appeared once. The V call is TRBV28, the J call TRBJ1-2; a weak D match, TRBD1 (6 bases). V gave up 7 bases and J gave up 6 bases, with 18 bases separating them. Germline V gives CDR1 MDHEN, CDR2 SYDVKM. CDR3 size: 14 residues. CDR3 DNA sequence: TGTGCCAGCACCCAGTGGGGGCAGGGCCATGGCTACACCTTC. This codes for CASTQWGQGHGYTF.

The J gene is TRBJ2-1, the V gene TRBV10-1, with TRBD1 identical over 8 bases. The CDR3 contains 16 residues. Germline trimming cut 2 bases from V and 1 base from J; bases unmatched to any gene: 4. Germline CDR1 and CDR2: WNHNN and SYGVQD (reference sequence). The CDR3 spells CASSERQGASYNEQFF. For the CDR3, the DNA is TGCGCCAGCAGTGAGAGGCAGGGGGCATCCTACAATGAGCAGTTCTTC.

The chain is built from TRBV7-2 and TRBJ2-3; 8 bases agree with TRBD2. CDR3 length: 16 amino acids. J was trimmed by 0 bases and V by 1 base; bases with no gene match: 3. Germline CDR1 reads SGHTA; CDR2 reads FQGNSA. DNA for the CDR3: TGTGCCAGCAGCTTAGTGGCTAGCGGGAGCACAGATACGCAGTATTTT. This codes for CASSLVASGSTDTQYF.

The chain employs TRBV5-1 and TRBJ2-5; a weak D match, TRBD2 (5 bases). Germline values: CDR1 SGHRS, CDR2 YFSETQ. CDR3 length: 14 residues. V lost 3 bases and J 1 base, leaving 10 bases between the germline ends. CDR3 DNA sequence: TGCGCCAGCAGCTCCAACGGGGTCCAAGAGACCCAGTACTTC. It yields the protein CASSSNGVQETQYF.

The chain links TRBV6-1 to TRBJ1-6; maybe TRBD1 (6 bases). Trimming pared 1 base from V and 3 bases from J, leaving 7 bases between. CDR3 length: 15 residues. Germline V lookup: CDR1 MNHNS, CDR2 SASEGT. This CDR3 is CASSEVGHYNSPLHF. Here the CDR3 DNA reads TGTGCCAGCAGTGAAGTGGGACACTATAATTCACCCCTCCACTTT.

V is TRBV5-1 and J is TRBJ1-2; D perhaps matches TRBD1 (5 bases). The germline gives CDR1 SGHRS, CDR2 YFSETQ. V lost 4 bases to trimming and J lost 6 bases, with 22 bases between them. This CDR3 spans 16 amino acids. The DNA for the CDR3 is TGCGCCAGCAGCCGACAGTCACTCACAACCGACGATGGCTACACCTTC. Its protein product is CASSRQSLTTDDGYTF.

The chain recombines TRBV2 with TRBJ1-6, with 8 bases matching TRBD1. Germline values: CDR1 SNHLY, CDR2 FYNNEI. V shed 4 bases, J shed 7 bases, and the junction held 3 bases outside the gene matches. CDR3 length: 14 amino acids. CDR3 sequence (DNA): TGTGCCAGCAGTGTACAGGGGGAAAATTCACCCCTCCACTTT. Protein sequence: CASSVQGENSPLHF.

The V gene is TRBV5-5, the J gene TRBJ1-2; D gene ambiguous. CDR1 SGHKS and CDR2 YYEKEE come from the germline V gene (reference sequence). The V end was cut by 5 bases, the J end by 6 bases, with 17 bases between. The CDR3 loop spans 14 amino acids. CDR3 sequence (DNA): TGTGCCAGCAGTTATCTCATCGAGGGAAATGGCTACACCTTC. The encoded protein is CASSYLIEGNGYTF.